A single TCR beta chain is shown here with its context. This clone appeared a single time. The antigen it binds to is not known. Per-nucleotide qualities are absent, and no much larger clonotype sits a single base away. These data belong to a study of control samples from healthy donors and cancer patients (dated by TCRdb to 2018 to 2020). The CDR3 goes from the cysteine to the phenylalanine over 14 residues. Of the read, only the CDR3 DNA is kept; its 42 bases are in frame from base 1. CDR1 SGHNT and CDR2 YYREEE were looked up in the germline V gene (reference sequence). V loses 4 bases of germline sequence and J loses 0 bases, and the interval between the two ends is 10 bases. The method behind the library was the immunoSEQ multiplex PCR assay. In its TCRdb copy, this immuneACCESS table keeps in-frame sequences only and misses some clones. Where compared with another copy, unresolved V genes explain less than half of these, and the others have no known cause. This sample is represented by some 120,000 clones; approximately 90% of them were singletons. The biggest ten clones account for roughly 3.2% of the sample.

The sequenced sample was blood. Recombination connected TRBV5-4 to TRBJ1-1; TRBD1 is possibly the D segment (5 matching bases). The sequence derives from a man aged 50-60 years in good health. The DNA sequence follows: TGTGCCAGCAGCCTACCGACAGTGAACACTGAAGCTTTCTTT. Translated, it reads CASSLPTVNTEAFF. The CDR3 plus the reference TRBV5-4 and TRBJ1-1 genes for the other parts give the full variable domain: ETGVTQSPTHLIKTRGQQVTLRCSSQSGHNTVSWYQQALGQGPQFIFQYYREEENGRGNFPPRFSGLQFPNYSSELNVNALELDDSALYLCASSLPTVNTEAFFGQGTRLTVV.